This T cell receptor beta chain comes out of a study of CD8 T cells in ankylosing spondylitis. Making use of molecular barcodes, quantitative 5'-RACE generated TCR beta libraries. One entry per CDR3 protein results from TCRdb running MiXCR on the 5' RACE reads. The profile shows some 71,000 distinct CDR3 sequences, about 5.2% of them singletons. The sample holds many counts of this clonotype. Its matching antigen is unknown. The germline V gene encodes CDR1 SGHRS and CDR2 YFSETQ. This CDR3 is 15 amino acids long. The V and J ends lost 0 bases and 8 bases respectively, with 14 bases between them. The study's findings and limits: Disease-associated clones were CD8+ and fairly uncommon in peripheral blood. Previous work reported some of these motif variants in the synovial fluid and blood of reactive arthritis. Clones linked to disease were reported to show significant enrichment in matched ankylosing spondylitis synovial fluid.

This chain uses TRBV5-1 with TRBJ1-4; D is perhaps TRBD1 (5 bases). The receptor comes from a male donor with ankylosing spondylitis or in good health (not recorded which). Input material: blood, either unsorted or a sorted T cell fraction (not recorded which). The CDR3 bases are TGCGCCAGCAGCTTGGAATCCGGGGCAGGGGAAAAACTGTTTTTT. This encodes CASSLESGAGEKLFF. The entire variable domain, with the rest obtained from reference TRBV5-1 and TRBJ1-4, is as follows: KAGVTQTPRYLIKTRGQQVTLSCSPISGHRSVSWYQQTPGQGLQFLFEYFSETQRNKGNFPGRFSGRQFSNSRSEMNVSTLELGDSALYLCASSLESGAGEKLFFGSGTQLSVL.